The sample holds one count of the clone carrying this TCR beta chain. The antigen remains undetermined. This specimen belongs to a study of PD-1 blockade in classical Hodgkin lymphoma. About the research overall: Nivolumab was given intravenously to patients at 3 mg/kg every 2 weeks.

Using immunoSEQ multiplex PCR, the repertoire was profiled, and TCRdb retains in-frame clones only, with some absent. The profile shows almost 15,000 clones, 89% of them singletons. CDR1 is SGHNT and CDR2 is YENEEA in the germline V gene. With V trimmed by 5 bases and J by 4 bases, 7 bases remained unmatched. CDR3 length: 16 residues. General study points: A significant rise in TCR diversity was seen by C4D1 for CD4+ cells but not for CD8+ cells. The study found complete responders had baseline diversity similar to newly diagnosed patients. Relapsed/refractory patients reportedly had the lowest baseline TCR diversity, below newly diagnosed patients, who were below healthy donors.

Time point defined: cycle 4 day 1 (C4D1), after five to seven weeks of nivolumab. Each and every patient relapsed after autologous stem cell transplantation, and patients got differing brentuximab vedotin exposure. By magnetic negative selection, CD8+ T cells were isolated from the thawed PBMCs. The sequence was obtained from a human donor with classical Hodgkin lymphoma. The chain links TRBV11-3 to TRBJ2-1; the match to TRBD1 covers 11 bases. Source: CD8+ T cells from blood, taken before the fourth cycle of nivolumab. This chain's CDR3 is CASSREGQGAYNEQFF. CDR3 bases: TGTGCCAGCAGCCGGGAAGGACAGGGGGCTTACAATGAGCAGTTCTTC.